This T cell receptor (beta chain) was captured by sequencing in a study of patients and donors after allogeneic stem cell transplantation. Each CDR3 protein gets one entry after TCRdb re-called the RT-PCR reads with MiXCR. The table lists over 200,000 distinct CDR3 sequences, around 40% of them singletons. Sequenced input: blood, either unsorted or a sorted T cell fraction (not recorded which). The clonotype originates from a human donor who was either an allogeneic HSCT recipient or a stem cell or donor lymphocyte infusion donor (not recorded which). It is not recorded whose cells these are; they may come from a transplant donor.

CDR3 in amino acids: CASSESRQPGQPQHF. CDR3 bases: TGTGCCAGCAGTGAATCCCGACAGCCGGGGCAGCCCCAGCATTTT. This rearrangement joins TRBV25-1 to TRBJ1-5, with a tentative D call TRBD1 (5 bases). Trimming took 1 base from V and 7 from J, leaving 14 bases between them. Germline CDR1 reads MGHDK; CDR2 reads SYGVNS. There are 15 residues in the CDR3.